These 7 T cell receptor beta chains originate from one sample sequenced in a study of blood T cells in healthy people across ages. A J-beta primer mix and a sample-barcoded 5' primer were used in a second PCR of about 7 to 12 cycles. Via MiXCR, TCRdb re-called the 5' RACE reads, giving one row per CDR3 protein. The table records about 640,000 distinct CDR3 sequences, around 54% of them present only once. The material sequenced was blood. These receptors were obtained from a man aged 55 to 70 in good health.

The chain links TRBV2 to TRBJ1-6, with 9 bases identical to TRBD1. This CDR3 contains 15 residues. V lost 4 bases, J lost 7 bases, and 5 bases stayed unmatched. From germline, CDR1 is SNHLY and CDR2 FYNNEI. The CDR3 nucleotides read TGTGCCAGCAGTGGCCGACAGGGGGGAAATTCACCCCTCCACTTT. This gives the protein CASSGRQGGNSPLHF.

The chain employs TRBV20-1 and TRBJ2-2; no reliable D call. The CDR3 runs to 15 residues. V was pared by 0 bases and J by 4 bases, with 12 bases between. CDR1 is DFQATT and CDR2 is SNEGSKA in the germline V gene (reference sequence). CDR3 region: CSARDGPLGTGELFF. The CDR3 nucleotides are TGCAGTGCTAGAGATGGCCCCTTGGGCACCGGGGAGCTGTTTTTT.

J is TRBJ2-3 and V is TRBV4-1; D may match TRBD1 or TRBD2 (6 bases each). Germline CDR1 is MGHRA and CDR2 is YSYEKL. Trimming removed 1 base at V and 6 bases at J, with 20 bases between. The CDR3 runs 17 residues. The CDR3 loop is CASSQAWGALQLDTQYF. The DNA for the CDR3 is TGCGCCAGCAGCCAAGCCTGGGGGGCCCTCCAACTGGATACGCAGTATTTT.

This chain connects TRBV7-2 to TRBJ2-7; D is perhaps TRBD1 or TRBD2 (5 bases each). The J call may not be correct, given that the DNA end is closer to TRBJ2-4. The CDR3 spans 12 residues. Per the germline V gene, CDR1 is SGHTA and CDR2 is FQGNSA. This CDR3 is CASSHRDNIQYF. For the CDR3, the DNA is TGTGCCAGCAGCCACCGGGACAACATTCAGTACTTC.

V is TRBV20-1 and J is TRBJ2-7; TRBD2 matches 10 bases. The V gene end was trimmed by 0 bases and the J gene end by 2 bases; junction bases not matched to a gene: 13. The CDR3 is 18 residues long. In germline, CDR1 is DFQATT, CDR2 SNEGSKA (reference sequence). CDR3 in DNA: TGCAGTGCTAGAGATCACCGGCTAGCGGGGGAGGGGACCTACGAGCAGTACTTC. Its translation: CSARDHRLAGEGTYEQYF.

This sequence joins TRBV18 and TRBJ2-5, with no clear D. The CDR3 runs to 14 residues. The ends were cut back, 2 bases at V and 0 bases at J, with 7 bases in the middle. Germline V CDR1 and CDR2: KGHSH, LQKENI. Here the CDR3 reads CASSPSRDQETQYF. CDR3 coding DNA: TGTGCCAGCTCACCATCCCGGGACCAAGAGACCCAGTACTTC. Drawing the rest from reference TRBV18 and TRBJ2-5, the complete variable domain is NAGVMQNPRHLVRRRGQEARLRCSPMKGHSHVYWYRQLPEEGLKFMVYLQKENIIDESGMPKERFSAEFPKEGPSILRIQQVVRGDSAAYFCASSPSRDQETQYFGPGTRLLVL.

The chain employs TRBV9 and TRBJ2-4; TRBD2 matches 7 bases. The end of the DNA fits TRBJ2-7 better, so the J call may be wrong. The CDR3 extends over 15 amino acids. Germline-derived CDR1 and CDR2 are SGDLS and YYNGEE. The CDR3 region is CASSVGRGELYEQYF. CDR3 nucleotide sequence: TGTGCCAGCAGCGTAGGTCGGGGGGAACTCTACGAGCAGTACTTC.